This T cell receptor beta chain was observed in a study of OX40 agonist ivuxolimab in advanced cancers. For the study at large: Head and neck, renal cell, melanoma or hepatocellular carcinoma were the cancers that dose-escalation patients had. Past anti-PD-1, anti-PD-L1 or anti-CTLA-4 therapy was accepted, and 40% to 50% had received some.

Germline CDR1 reads SGHRS; CDR2 reads YFSETQ. Trimming took off 0 bases at V and 2 bases at J, with 10 bases between the two ends. The CDR3 length is 15 residues. This table comes from immunoSEQ multiplex PCR, and its TCRdb copy is limited to in-frame clones, with some not included. This sample carries 70,000 to 80,000 clones, approximately 90% of them seen once, and the ten largest clones take 5% to 6.5%. Study-wide findings and caveats: The average count of expanded clones was higher among CD8+ T cells than among CD4+. In the expanded peripheral T cells, antigen specificity was never determined.

In regard to this clone: Its antigen is still unknown.

The sample was CD4+ or CD8+ T cells sorted from blood, taken in a trial of the OX40 agonist ivuxolimab. This rearrangement joins TRBV5-1 to TRBJ2-3, with D possibly matching TRBD2 (6 bases). The TCR originated in an adult with an advanced solid tumor such as melanoma, head and neck, liver or kidney cancer. The CDR3 loop is CASSLEERVTDTQYF. DNA for the CDR3: TGCGCCAGCAGCTTGGAGGAGCGGGTCACAGATACGCAGTATTTT.